What follows describes a single T cell receptor (beta chain). In terms of age and location, participants ranged from roughly 18 to 100 years and lived in about 25 US areas. Cohort 3 recovered donors had two negative PCRs, clearance, or symptom resolution. Trimming took 6 bases from V and 3 from J; bases not matched to a gene: 6. CDR3 length: 14 amino acids. CDR1 is SNHLY and CDR2 is FYNNEI in the germline V gene. These data are taken from a study of blood T cell repertoires in COVID-19. Study overall: From the United States, Italy and Spain came samples of acute and convalescent COVID-19.

The data were produced by immunoSEQ multiplex PCR, yet TCRdb's version contains in-frame clones alone and is incomplete. This sample has 330,000 or so clones; about 90% occur once, and the top ten carry more than 5%. V and J are TRBV2 and TRBJ1-1, with 8 bases fitting TRBD1. The TCR comes from a young man who had recovered from COVID-19. The sequenced sample consisted of PBMCs or T cells enriched from blood (not recorded which). CDR3 nucleotides: TGTGCCAGCAGCGTCCAGGGGGCAGACACTGAAGCTTTCTTT. Translated, it gives CASSVQGADTEAFF.